This T cell receptor (beta chain) comes out of a study of blood T cell repertoires in COVID-19 (dated by TCRdb to the early 2020s). About the full investigation: Samples covering the acute and convalescent phases of COVID-19 were provided by collaborators in the United States, Italy and Spain. The material from the prospective study consisted of cDNA or gDNA derived from T cells, B-cell-depleted T cells, or PBMCs. Deeply sampled blood TCRbeta repertoires from subjects exposed to, actively infected with, or recovered from COVID-19 were included in the dataset. The repertoires were released in a freely available public database intended as a resource for research on the immune response to SARS-CoV-2. Samples came from the ongoing ImmuneRACE study (first 160 participants) plus 1,254 subjects from 6 global collaborators. Nearly every sample came with metadata listing a de-identified subject ID, COVID-19 status, age in years and sex. Where available, HLA class I and class II types were taken from metadata supplied by the sample provider and were not determined by assay-based typing. The paper's findings and limits, for the study overall: How much clinical and demographic metadata was included differed by source and by participant, and the metadata was provided uncurated.

Trimming removed 5 bases from V and 2 bases from J; the gene matches leave 5 bases unexplained. The CDR3 sequence holds 15 residues, the cysteine and phenylalanine included. Solely the CDR3 DNA is kept, with 45 bases framed from the first base. The germline V gene supplies CDR1 SGHTA and CDR2 FQGTGA. Notes on this clone: The antigen this receptor binds is unknown. No qualities accompany the bases; no much larger clone lies one base away.

Whole blood was collected in K2EDTA tubes by collaborating institutions according to the institutions' own protocols. For TCRbeta analysis, collaborators shipped samples as frozen whole blood, isolated PBMCs, or DNA extracted from either of those sample types. The immunoSEQ Assay, a bias-controlled multiplex PCR, was used to amplify TCRbeta CDR3 regions from genomic DNA. Per the source publication's procedure: The number of nucleated cells in each sample was estimated by amplification of reference gene primers within the assay. To quantify the absolute abundance of each unique TCRbeta CDR3 rearrangement, sequence reads were collapsed and filtered. Productive Simpson clonality was computed per sample as the square root of Simpson's diversity index over productive rearrangements. The table was pulled from immuneACCESS by TCRdb, which kept in-frame rearrangements only. Such tables lose some clones; where checked, under half of the loss comes from unresolved V genes, and the rest has no known cause. V and J calls and clone size are those listed in that table; D and trimming were worked out from the DNA. The sample table contains 120,000 or so clones; only one count was recorded for around 83% of them. In total, the top ten clones hold roughly 5.5% of the sample.

The origin of this receptor is a man aged 80 or over with active or convalescent COVID-19. The sample was peripheral blood. The chain was built from TRBV7-3 and TRBJ1-3, with 8 junctional bases fitting TRBD1. The base sequence is TGTGCCAGCAGCCCAGGGGGCGGTCCTGGAAACACCATATATTTT. It specifies CASSPGGGPGNTIYF.